This T cell receptor (beta chain) was captured in a study of blood T cell repertoires in COVID-19. The repertoire was sequenced with immunoSEQ multiplex PCR; TCRdb's copy has only in-frame clones and lacks some. Among roughly 250,000 clones listed, roughly three quarters were seen once. CDR3 length: 14 residues. CDR1 is MNHNY, CDR2 SVGAGI, per germline (reference sequence). J was trimmed by 6 bases and V by 9 bases; bases with no gene match: 8. What was sequenced was peripheral blood. The chain uses TRBV6-6 and TRBJ1-4, with 9 bases that match TRBD1. The TCR was taken from a woman aged 40 to 55 with active or convalescent COVID-19. CDR3 amino acids: CASQVRTGDEKLFF. As DNA, the CDR3 is TGTGCCAGTCAAGTGCGGACAGGGGATGAAAAACTGTTTTTT.